A single sample gave rise to the 18 T cell receptor beta chains below, sequenced in a study of T cell changes during pregnancy in multiple sclerosis. Only in-frame clones appear in the TCRdb table, and some are missing; sequencing was by immunoSEQ multiplex PCR. This sample has about 92,000 clones; just under 95% occur once, and the top ten carry 4.3%. The specimen was peripheral blood, collected in the first trimester of pregnancy. These receptors were obtained from a female donor with multiple sclerosis, enrolled in a pregnancy study.

This sequence joins TRBV4-1 and TRBJ2-4, with D possibly being TRBD1 (6 bases). Trimming shortened V by 3 bases and J by 2 bases, and 17 bases separated the two germline ends. The CDR3 spans 17 residues. From germline, CDR1 is MGHRA and CDR2 YSYEKL. This chain's CDR3 is CASSQWTAPRTKNIQYF. CDR3 coding DNA: TGCGCCAGCAGCCAGTGGACAGCCCCTAGGACCAAAAACATTCAGTACTTC.

This rearrangement joins TRBV9 to TRBJ2-1, with a possible D match to TRBD2 (7 bases). Per the germline V gene, CDR1 is SGDLS and CDR2 is YYNGEE. V was pared by 3 bases and J by 7 bases, with 20 bases between. The CDR3 consists of 16 residues. In DNA, the CDR3 is TGTGCCAGCAGCGCTGGAGGTGGGGGGGCTGAAAATGAGCAGTTCTTC. It codes for CASSAGGGGAENEQFF.

As DNA, the CDR3 is TGTGCCAGCAGCGAGGTCTTTACTGTGAACACTGAAGCTTTCTTT. Protein product: CASSEVFTVNTEAFF. The chain is built from TRBV27 and TRBJ1-1, with no clear D. The CDR3 loop spans 15 amino acids. Trimming shortened V by 6 bases and J by 0 bases, and 14 bases separated the two germline ends. CDR1 is MNHEY, CDR2 SMNVEV, per germline (reference sequence).

V usage is TRBV10-3 and J usage is TRBJ2-1; 16 nucleotides align to TRBD2. The CDR3 consists of 14 residues. Germline assignment: CDR1 ENHRY and CDR2 SYGVKD. V shed 10 bases, J shed 10 bases, and the junction held 7 bases outside the gene matches. In nucleotides, the CDR3 is TGTGCCACCGGGACTAGCGGGGGGGCGGACGAGCAGTTCTTC. This encodes CATGTSGGADEQFF.

The chain employs TRBV27 and TRBJ2-7, with 10 bases aligning to TRBD1. The trim removed 1 base at V and 7 bases at J, leaving 7 bases unmatched. The CDR3 is made up of 15 amino acids. Germline lookup yields CDR1 MNHEY and CDR2 SMNVEV (reference sequence). The CDR3 region has the DNA TGTGCCAGCAGTTTATTGGGACAGGGGATCCGGGAGCAGTACTTC. Protein sequence: CASSLLGQGIREQYF.

V usage is TRBV29-1 and J usage is TRBJ2-3; 9 bases are a match to TRBD1. Germline V lookup: CDR1 SQVTM, CDR2 ANQGSEA. Unmatched junction bases numbered 15, after V lost 0 bases and J lost 2 bases. This CDR3 comprises 19 residues. The CDR3 region has the DNA TGCAGCGTTGAAGAATCGCGAGACAGGGGGTTGGTGAACACAGATACGCAGTATTTT. Translating it yields CSVEESRDRGLVNTDTQYF.

The J gene is TRBJ1-4, the V gene TRBV2; D possibly corresponds to TRBD1 (5 bases). V was clipped by 4 bases and J by 2 bases, with 5 bases between them. Germline V CDR1 and CDR2: SNHLY, FYNNEI. The CDR3 runs to 13 residues. CDR3 region: CASSGQTNEKLFF. CDR3 nucleotides: TGTGCCAGCAGTGGACAGACTAATGAAAAACTGTTTTTT.

V usage is TRBV7-9 and J usage is TRBJ2-3; D might be TRBD1 (7 bases). V lost 2 bases, J lost 3 bases, and 12 bases lay in between. The CDR3 is 15 amino acids. Germline loops: CDR1 SEHNR, CDR2 FQNEAQ (reference sequence). CDR3 loop: CASSLFRGVTDTQYF. CDR3 DNA: TGTGCCAGCAGCTTATTCAGGGGGGTTACAGATACGCAGTATTTT.

A single count supports this clone. The DNA of the CDR3 is TGTGCCAGCCGAGAGGGGGGGGGCACAGATACGCAGTATTTT. Its translation is CASREGGGTDTQYF. The V call is TRBV11-3, the J call TRBJ2-3; D might be TRBD2 (7 bases). Germline CDR1 SGHNT, CDR2 YENEEA. The CDR3 runs 14 residues. The V gene lost 8 bases and the J gene lost 1 base, with 13 bases spanning the gap.

J is TRBJ1-1 and V is TRBV10-1, with a tentative D call TRBD1 (5 bases). V lost 3 bases and J 2 bases, leaving 10 bases between the germline ends. The germline V gene has CDR1 WNHNN and CDR2 SYGVQD (reference sequence). The CDR3 has 14 amino acids. The CDR3 DNA reads TGCGCCAGCAGTGACGGCAGGGCTAACACTGAAGCTTTCTTT. Translation gives CASSDGRANTEAFF.

This chain links TRBV13 with TRBJ1-1; the match to TRBD1 covers 9 bases. Losses at the gene ends were 4 bases for V and 7 bases for J; bases not matched to a gene: 4. This CDR3 spans 13 amino acids. Germline-derived CDR1 and CDR2 are PRHDT and FYEKMQ (reference sequence). CDR3 sequence: CASSSDRGGEAFF. CDR3 nucleotide sequence: TGTGCCAGCAGCTCGGACAGGGGTGGTGAAGCTTTCTTT.

The chain employs TRBV4-2 and TRBJ2-7; tentatively, D is TRBD1 (6 bases). The CDR3 length is 16 residues. The V end lost 0 bases, the J end lost 2 bases, and 14 bases lay between the germline ends. Germline loops: CDR1 LGHNA, CDR2 YNFKEQ. CDR3 nucleotide sequence: TGTGCCAGCAGCCAAGAGGGAGCAGGGGCCACCTACGAGCAGTACTTC. Translating it yields CASSQEGAGATYEQYF.

The V call is TRBV2, the J call TRBJ2-7; TRBD1 matches 8 bases. This CDR3 has 14 residues. CDR1 is SNHLY and CDR2 is FYNNEI in the germline V gene. The ends lost 7 bases at V and 4 bases at J; junction bases unmatched: 9. This chain's CDR3 is CASNWAGGEYEQYF. CDR3 in DNA: TGTGCCAGCAATTGGGCAGGGGGCGAATACGAGCAGTACTTC. Full variable domain (remainder filled in from reference TRBV2 and TRBJ2-7): EPEVTQTPSHQVTQMGQEVILRCVPISNHLYFYWYRQILGQKVEFLVSFYNNEISEKSEIFDDQFSVERPDGSNFTLKIRSTKLEDSAMYFCASNWAGGEYEQYFGPGTRLTVT.

The chain links TRBV23-1 to TRBJ1-2, with 7 bases lining up with TRBD1. TRBV23-1 carries the ORF label, with uncertain function. The CDR3 totals 15 residues. V trimming: 0 bases; J trimming: 9 bases; junction bases outside the gene matches: 10. The CDR3 region is CASSQSALTGFSYTF. The CDR3 bases are TGCGCCAGCAGTCAATCGGCGTTGACAGGGTTTAGCTACACCTTC.

As to this clone: Compared with germline, one end of the junction differs, possibly owing to a read error. The J gene is TRBJ1-1, the V gene TRBV7-7; 7 positions agree with TRBD1. CDR1 is SSHAT and CDR2 is FNYEAQ in the germline V gene (reference sequence). The CDR3 sequence is 13 residues long. Written as DNA, the CDR3 is TGTGCTAGCAGCGCCACACAGGGGTCTGAAGCTTTCTTT. This codes for CASSATQGSEAFF.

The chain combines TRBV5-1 with TRBJ1-1, with TRBD1 as a possible D gene (5 bases). Trimming shortened V by 4 bases and J by 4 bases, and 17 bases separated the two germline ends. The V gene's germline CDR1 is SGHRS and CDR2 YFSETQ. The CDR3 extends over 15 amino acids. CDR3 in amino acids: CASSLVGSGLTEAFF. CDR3 coding DNA: TGCGCCAGCAGCCTGGTGGGATCAGGGCTCACTGAAGCTTTCTTT. Drawing the rest from reference TRBV5-1 and TRBJ1-1, the complete variable domain is KAGVTQTPRYLIKTRGQQVTLSCSPISGHRSVSWYQQTPGQGLQFLFEYFSETQRNKGNFPGRFSGRQFSNSRSEMNVSTLELGDSALYLCASSLVGSGLTEAFFGQGTRLTVV.

The V and J genes are TRBV5-4 and TRBJ1-4; D unclear. Germline V lookup: CDR1 SGHNT, CDR2 YYREEE (reference sequence). The CDR3 loop spans 14 amino acids. V was shortened by 0 bases and J by 5 bases, with 8 bases between the two germline ends. CDR3 region: CASSLARSNEKLFF. The DNA for the CDR3 is TGTGCCAGCAGCTTGGCTCGGTCGAATGAAAAACTGTTTTTT.

The table lists this clone with a count of one. V gene TRBV5-1 combines with J gene TRBJ2-2, with 10 nucleotides matching TRBD2. CDR1 is SGHRS, CDR2 YFSETQ, per germline. V trimming: 0 bases; J trimming: 5 bases; junction bases outside the gene matches: 7. This CDR3 has 17 amino acids. The CDR3 DNA is TGCGCCAGCAGCTTGGCCGCTAGCGGGGGAGGTACCGGGGAGCTGTTTTTT. Protein sequence: CASSLAASGGGTGELFF.